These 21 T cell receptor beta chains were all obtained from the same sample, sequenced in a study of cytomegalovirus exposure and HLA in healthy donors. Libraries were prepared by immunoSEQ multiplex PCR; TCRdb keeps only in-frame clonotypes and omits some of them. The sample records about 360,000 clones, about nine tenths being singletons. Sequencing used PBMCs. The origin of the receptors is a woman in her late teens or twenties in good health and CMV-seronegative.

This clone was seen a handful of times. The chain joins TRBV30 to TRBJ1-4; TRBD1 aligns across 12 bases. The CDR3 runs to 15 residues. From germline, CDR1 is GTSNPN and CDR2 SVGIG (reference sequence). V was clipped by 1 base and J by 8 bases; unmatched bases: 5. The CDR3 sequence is CAWSGGTGGLEKLFF. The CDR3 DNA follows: TGTGCCTGGAGTGGCGGGACAGGGGGCCTAGAAAAACTGTTTTTT.

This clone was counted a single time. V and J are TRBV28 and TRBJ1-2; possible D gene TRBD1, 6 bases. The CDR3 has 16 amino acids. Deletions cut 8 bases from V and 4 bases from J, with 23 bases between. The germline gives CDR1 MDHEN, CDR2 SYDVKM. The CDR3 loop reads CASLDPVSGGAYGYTF. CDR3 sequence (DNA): TGTGCCAGCCTGGACCCCGTAAGTGGGGGCGCCTATGGCTACACCTTC.

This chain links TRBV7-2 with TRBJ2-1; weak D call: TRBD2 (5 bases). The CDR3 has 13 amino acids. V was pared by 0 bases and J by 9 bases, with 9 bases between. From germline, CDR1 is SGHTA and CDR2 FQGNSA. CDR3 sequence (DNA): TGTGCCAGCAGCTTAGCGAGCCGGGGTGAGCAGTTCTTC. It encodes CASSLASRGEQFF.

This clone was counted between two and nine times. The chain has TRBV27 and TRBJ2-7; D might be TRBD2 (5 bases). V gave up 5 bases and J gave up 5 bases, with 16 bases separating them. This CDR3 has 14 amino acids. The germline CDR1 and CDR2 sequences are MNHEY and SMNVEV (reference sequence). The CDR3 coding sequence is TGTGCCAGCAGTCCCCTGGGTCTGGGAGACGAGCAGTACTTC. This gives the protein CASSPLGLGDEQYF.

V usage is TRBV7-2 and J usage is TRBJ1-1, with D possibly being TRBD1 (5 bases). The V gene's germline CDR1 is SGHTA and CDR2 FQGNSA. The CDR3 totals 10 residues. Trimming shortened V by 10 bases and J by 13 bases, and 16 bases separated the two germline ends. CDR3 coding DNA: TGTGCCACCGGGGGGGGAGATGGTTTCTTT. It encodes CATGGGDGFF.

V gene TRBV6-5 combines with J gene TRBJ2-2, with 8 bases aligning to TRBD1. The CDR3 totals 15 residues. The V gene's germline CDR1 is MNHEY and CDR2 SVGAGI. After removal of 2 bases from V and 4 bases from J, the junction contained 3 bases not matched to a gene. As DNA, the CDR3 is TGTGCCAGCAGTTACGAGGACAGGGCCACCGGGGAGCTGTTTTTT. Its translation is CASSYEDRATGELFF.

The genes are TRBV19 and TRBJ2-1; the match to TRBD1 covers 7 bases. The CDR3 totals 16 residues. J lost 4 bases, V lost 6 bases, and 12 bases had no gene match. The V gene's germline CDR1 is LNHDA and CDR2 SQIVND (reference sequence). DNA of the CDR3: TGTGCCAGTAGACCCTCGGACAGGCGACTGTACAATGAGCAGTTCTTC. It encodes CASRPSDRRLYNEQFF.

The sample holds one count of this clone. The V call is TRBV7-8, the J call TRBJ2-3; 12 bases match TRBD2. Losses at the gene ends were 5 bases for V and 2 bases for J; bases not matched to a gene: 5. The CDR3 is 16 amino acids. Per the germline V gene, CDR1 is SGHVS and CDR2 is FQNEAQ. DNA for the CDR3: TGTGCCAGCAGCCTCGGGACTAGCGGGCTCACAGATACGCAGTATTTT. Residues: CASSLGTSGLTDTQYF. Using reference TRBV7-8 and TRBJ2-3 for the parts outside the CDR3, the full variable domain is GAGVSQSPRYKVAKRGQDVALRCDPISGHVSLFWYQQALGQGPEFLTYFQNEAQLDKSGLPSDRFFAERPEGSVSTLKIQRTQQEDSAVYLCASSLGTSGLTDTQYFGPGTRLTVL.

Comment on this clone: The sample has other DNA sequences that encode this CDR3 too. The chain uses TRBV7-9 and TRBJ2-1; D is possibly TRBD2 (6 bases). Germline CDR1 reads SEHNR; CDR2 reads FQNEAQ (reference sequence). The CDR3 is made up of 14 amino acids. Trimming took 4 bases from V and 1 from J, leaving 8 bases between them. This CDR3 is CASSSGSSYNEQFF. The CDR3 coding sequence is TGTGCCAGCAGCTCCGGGAGTTCCTACAATGAGCAGTTCTTC.

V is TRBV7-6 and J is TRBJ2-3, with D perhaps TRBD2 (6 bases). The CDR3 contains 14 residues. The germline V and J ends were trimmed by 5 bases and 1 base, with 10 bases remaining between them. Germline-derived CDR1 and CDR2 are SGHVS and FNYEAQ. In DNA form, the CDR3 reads TGTGCCAGCAGCCTAGGGACTCGCACAGATACGCAGTATTTT. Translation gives CASSLGTRTDTQYF.

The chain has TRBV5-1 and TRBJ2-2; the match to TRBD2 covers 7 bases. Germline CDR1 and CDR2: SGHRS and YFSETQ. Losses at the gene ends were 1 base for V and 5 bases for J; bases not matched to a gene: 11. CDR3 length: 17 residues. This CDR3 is CASSLIGGSGDTGELFF. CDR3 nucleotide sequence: TGCGCCAGCAGCTTGATAGGCGGGAGTGGGGATACCGGGGAGCTGTTTTTT.

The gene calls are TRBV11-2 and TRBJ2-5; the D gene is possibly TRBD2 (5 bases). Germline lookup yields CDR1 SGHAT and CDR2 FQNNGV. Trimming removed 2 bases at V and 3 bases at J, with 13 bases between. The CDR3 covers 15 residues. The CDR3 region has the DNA TGTGCCAGCAGCTTATCAGCGGTCGGTAAAGAGACCCAGTACTTC. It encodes CASSLSAVGKETQYF.

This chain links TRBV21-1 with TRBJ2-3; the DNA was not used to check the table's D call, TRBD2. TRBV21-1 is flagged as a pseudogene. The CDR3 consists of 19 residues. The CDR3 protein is CASSETSGTPLQNTDTQYF. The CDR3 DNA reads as TGTGCCAGCAGCGAGACTAGCGGGACTCCCCTACAGAACACAGATACGCAGTATTTT.

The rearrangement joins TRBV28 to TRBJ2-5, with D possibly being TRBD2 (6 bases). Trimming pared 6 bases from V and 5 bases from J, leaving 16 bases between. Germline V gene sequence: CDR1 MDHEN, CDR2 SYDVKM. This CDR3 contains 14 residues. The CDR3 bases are TGTGCCAGCAGGGACCTAGCGTTCTGGGAGACCCAGTACTTC. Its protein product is CASRDLAFWETQYF.

The CDR3 region has the DNA TGTGCCAGCAGTGAAAACAGGGGGACCGAGCAGTACTTC. Translated: CASSENRGTEQYF. The genes are TRBV2 and TRBJ2-7; 8 positions agree with TRBD1. Per germline, CDR1 SNHLY and CDR2 FYNNEI. The CDR3 consists of 13 residues. The V and J ends lost 2 bases and 6 bases, in that order; junction bases with no gene match: 3.

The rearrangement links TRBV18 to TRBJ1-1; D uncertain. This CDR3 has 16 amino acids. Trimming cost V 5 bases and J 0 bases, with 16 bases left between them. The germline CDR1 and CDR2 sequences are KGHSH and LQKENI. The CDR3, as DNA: TGTGCCAGCTCAAAGTCGATGAAGACAATGAACACTGAAGCTTTCTTT. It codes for CASSKSMKTMNTEAFF.

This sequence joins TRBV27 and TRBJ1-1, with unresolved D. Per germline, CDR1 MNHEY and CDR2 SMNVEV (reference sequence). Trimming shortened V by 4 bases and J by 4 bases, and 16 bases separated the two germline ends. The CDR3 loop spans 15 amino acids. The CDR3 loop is CASSSIYGSPTEAFF. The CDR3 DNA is TGTGCCAGCAGTTCCATTTACGGGAGTCCCACTGAAGCTTTCTTT.

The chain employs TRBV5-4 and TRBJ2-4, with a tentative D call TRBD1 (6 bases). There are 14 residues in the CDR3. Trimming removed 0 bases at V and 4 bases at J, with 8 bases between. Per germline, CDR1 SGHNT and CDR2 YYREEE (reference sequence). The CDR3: CASSLDQGKNIQYF. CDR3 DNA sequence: TGTGCCAGCAGCTTGGATCAGGGGAAAAACATTCAGTACTTC.

The CDR3 DNA is TGTGCCATCAGGGCATGGGAGGGACGTAACTATGGCTACACCTTC. Translated: CAIRAWEGRNYGYTF. V gene TRBV6-1 combines with J gene TRBJ1-2; the D gene is possibly TRBD1 (5 bases). The germline gives CDR1 MNHNS, CDR2 SASEGT. The length of the CDR3 is 15 residues. Trimming stripped 10 bases from V and 1 base from J, with 19 bases between.

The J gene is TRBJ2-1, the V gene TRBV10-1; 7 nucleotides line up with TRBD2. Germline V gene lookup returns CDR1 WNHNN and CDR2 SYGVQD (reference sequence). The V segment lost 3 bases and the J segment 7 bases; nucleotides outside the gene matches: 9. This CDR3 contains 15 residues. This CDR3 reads CASSEAGPGRNEQFF. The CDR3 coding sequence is TGCGCCAGCAGTGAAGCGGGACCGGGACGTAATGAGCAGTTCTTC.

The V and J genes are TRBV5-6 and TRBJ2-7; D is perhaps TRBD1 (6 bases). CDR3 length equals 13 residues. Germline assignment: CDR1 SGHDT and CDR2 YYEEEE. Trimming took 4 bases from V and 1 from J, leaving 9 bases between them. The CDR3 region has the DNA TGTGCCAGCAGCACCGGACAGTCCTACGAGCAGTACTTC. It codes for CASSTGQSYEQYF.